The rows below give T cell receptor beta chains drawn from one sample of a study of blood T cell repertoires in COVID-19. Data came from immunoSEQ multiplex PCR; TCRdb stores just in-frame clones and leaves some out. The data contain under 30,000 clones, 80% to 90% of them singletons. The sample consisted of peripheral blood. These receptors all come from a man older than 75 with acute or convalescent COVID-19. The CDR3 runs from the conserved cysteine through the conserved F or W. The D gene is left open where the match is weak. Clone size, where shown, is once, few, many, or a class for clones that have expanded.

V	D	size	J	DNA	CDR3
TRBV19	TRBD1	NA	TRBJ2-1	TGTGCCAGTAGTATGTGGACAGGGATAAACAATGAGCAGTTCTTC	CASSMWTGINNEQFF
TRBV5-8	NA	NA	TRBJ1-6	TGTGCCTCCTCAGTGTGGGCGGGGTCACCCCTCCACTTT	CASSVWAGSPLHF
TRBV4-1	TRBD1	NA	TRBJ1-4	TGCGCCAGCAGCCAAGTCTCAGGGGGTAGAACTAATGAAAAACTGTTTTTT	CASSQVSGGRTNEKLFF
TRBV19	NA	few	TRBJ1-4	TGTGCCAGACAGGGAATAGTTGAAAAACTGTTTTTT	CARQGIVEKLFF
TRBV5-1	NA	NA	TRBJ2-5	TGCGCCAGCAGCTTGGGCGACCAAGAGACCCAGTACTTC	CASSLGDQETQYF
TRBV28	TRBD1	NA	TRBJ2-5	TGTGCCAGCAGTTTCCTAGGGGGCATCCAAGAGACCCAGTACTTC	CASSFLGGIQETQYF
TRBV7-2	TRBD1	NA	TRBJ1-2	TGTGCCAGCAGCTCGCAACAGGGGGCTATTAACTATGGCTACACCTTC	CASSSQQGAINYGYTF
TRBV11-2	NA	NA	TRBJ1-3	TGTGCCAGCAGCCCAGGCTTGCTTGGAAACACCATATATTTT	CASSPGLLGNTIYF
TRBV3-1/TRBV3-2	TRBD1	NA	TRBJ1-6	TGTGCCAGCAGCCCTTCGACAGGGCTGGGTCCCCTCCACTTT	CASSPSTGLGPLHF
TRBV21-1	NA	few	TRBJ2-7	TGTGCCAGCAGCAGCGGCGGGGGGGTATACGAGCAGTACTTC	CASSSGGGVYEQYF
TRBV5-1	NA	NA	TRBJ1-4	TGCGCCAGCAGCTGGTCAGGGATAGCTAATGAAAAACTGTTTTTT	CASSWSGIANEKLFF
TRBV5-1	TRBD2	NA	TRBJ2-3	TGCGCCAGCAGCACGTATAGCGGGGGCACAGATACGCAGTATTTT	CASSTYSGGTDTQYF
TRBV20-1	NA	NA	TRBJ2-7	TGCAGTGCTAGTTTCGGCACTAAATACGAGCAGTACTTC	CSASFGTKYEQYF
TRBV2	NA	NA	TRBJ1-2	TGTGCCAGCAGTGAAAACAGGGAATATGGCTACACCTTC	CASSENREYGYTF
TRBV6-5	NA	NA	TRBJ1-1	TGTGCCAGCAGTTACCCTGGGACTACTGAAGCTTTCTTT	CASSYPGTTEAFF
TRBV11-3	TRBD1	NA	TRBJ2-2	TGTGCCAGCAGCTTAGTACAGGGGTCCGGGGAGCTGTTTTTT	CASSLVQGSGELFF
TRBV19	TRBD2	NA	TRBJ2-2	TGTGCCAGTAGTCTACTAGCGGGGGGCAGGGGCACCGGGGAGCTGTTTTTT	CASSLLAGGRGTGELFF
TRBV3-1/TRBV3-2	NA	NA	TRBJ1-1	TGTGCCAGCAGCCAAGGGGGCGGAGACACTGAAGCTTTCTTT	CASSQGGGDTEAFF
TRBV6-5	NA	once	TRBJ1-1	TGTGCCAGCACCGCAACGACCCTCCCAGGTGCTGAAGCTTTCTTT	CASTATTLPGAEAFF
TRBV5-1	TRBD1	few	TRBJ1-2	TGCGCCAGCAGCGCCCGACAGGGAAGGAGGTATGGCTACACCTTC	CASSARQGRRYGYTF
TRBV4-2	NA	NA	TRBJ2-1	TGTGCCAGCAGCCAAGAGCTGGTAGCCTTTGGGCAGTTCTTC	CASSQELVAFGQFF
TRBV7-9	TRBD1	NA	TRBJ2-7	TGTGCCAGCAGCCAACAGGGGGCTGGCGAGCAGTACTTC	CASSQQGAGEQYF
TRBV3-1/TRBV3-2	NA	NA	TRBJ1-1	TGTGCCAGCAGCCAAGGGAGACAGCGAAACACTGAAGCTTTCTTT	CASSQGRQRNTEAFF
TRBV7-3	NA	NA	TRBJ2-3	TGTGCCAGCAGCTCTCCCGACAGTAAAGGGCCGAAAAACCCCCCAGATACGCAGTATTTT	CASSSPDSKGPKNPPDTQYF
TRBV27	NA	NA	TRBJ1-1	TGTGCCAGCAGTTGGGGGGGGGTAGACACTGAAGCTTTCTTT	CASSWGGVDTEAFF
TRBV30	TRBD1	once	TRBJ1-2	TGTGCCTGGTCCGGACAGGGGGCCTTTTATGGCTACACCTTC	CAWSGQGAFYGYTF
TRBV20-1	NA	NA	TRBJ1-2	TGCAGTGCTAGATTTACATCTGGCTACACCTTC	CSARFTSGYTF
TRBV28	NA	NA	TRBJ2-5	TGTGCCAGCACCTATTTACAGACAAGAAAAGAGACCCAGTACTTC	CASTYLQTRKETQYF
TRBV6-1	TRBD1	NA	TRBJ2-7	TGTGCCAGCAGTGAGGGGTTCCGGGACAGAGCCTACGAGCAGTACTTC	CASSEGFRDRAYEQYF
TRBV29-1	TRBD1	NA	TRBJ2-2	TGCAGCGTTGAAGATCGACATGGGACAGGGTGGAGCGGGGAGCTGTTTTTT	CSVEDRHGTGWSGELFF
TRBV30	NA	NA	TRBJ1-1	TGTGCCTGGAGTATAAGCCCGTACACTGAAGCTTTCTTT	CAWSISPYTEAFF
TRBV15	TRBD2	NA	TRBJ2-1	TGTGCCACCAGCAGAGATCGAGCGGGGGCCTACAATGAGCAGTTCTTC	CATSRDRAGAYNEQFF
TRBV7-2	TRBD1	NA	TRBJ1-5	TGTGCCAGCAGCTTAGTAGTAGGGGGCGGTCAGCCCCAGCATTTT	CASSLVVGGGQPQHF
TRBV5-6	NA	NA	TRBJ2-3	TGTGCCAGCAGCCCACTGGGGCGGGGAAGGGATACGCAGTATTTT	CASSPLGRGRDTQYF
TRBV29-1	NA	NA	TRBJ1-1	TGCAGCGTTTCTACGGGGCCTAGCGGCACTGAAGCTTTCTTT	CSVSTGPSGTEAFF
TRBV19	TRBD2	once	TRBJ2-1	TGTGCCAGTAGTATGGAGCGGGGGCCAGGAGGTGATGAGCAGTTCTTC	CASSMERGPGGDEQFF
TRBV27	NA	NA	TRBJ2-7	TGTGCCAGCAGTTACCGGACAGTAGGCGAGCAGTACTTC	CASSYRTVGEQYF
TRBV5-1	NA	once	TRBJ2-5	TGCGCCAGCAGCTTGGGGTTCGACAGTTCCCAAGAGACCCAGTACTTC	CASSLGFDSSQETQYF
TRBV7-2	NA	NA	TRBJ1-3	TGTGCCAGCAGCTTAGCGCGGGCAAGGTCTGGAAACACCATATATTTT	CASSLARARSGNTIYF
TRBV10-3	NA	NA	TRBJ2-2	TGTGCCATCTCCTCCGTCGACAGTCCCGACACCGGGGAGCTGTTTTTT	CAISSVDSPDTGELFF
TRBV19	TRBD1	NA	TRBJ1-3	TGTGCCAGTAGTTACGGGACAGGGGCTGGAAACACCATATATTTT	CASSYGTGAGNTIYF
TRBV11-2	NA	NA	TRBJ2-5	TGTGCCAGCAGCCAGGGGTCAGCGGTACAAGAGACCCAGTACTTC	CASSQGSAVQETQYF
TRBV7-9	NA	once	TRBJ2-4	TGTGCCAGCAGCTTAGACCGGACAGTTTTAAACATTCAGTACTTC	CASSLDRTVLNIQYF
TRBV6-4	NA	NA	TRBJ1-1	TGTGCCAGCAGTGATTCTGACAGGAACACTGAAGCTTTCTTT	CASSDSDRNTEAFF
TRBV10-2	NA	NA	TRBJ2-7	TGCGCCAGCACTAGCCCCTACTCCTACGAGCAGTACTTC	CASTSPYSYEQYF
TRBV28	TRBD1	once	TRBJ1-4	TGTGCCAGCAGTTTATTGGGGACAGGGCAGGGTGAAAAACTGTTTTTT	CASSLLGTGQGEKLFF
TRBV7-9	NA	few	TRBJ1-2	TGTGCCAGCAGCTCCCGACAAGCTCTTGCCTATGGCTACACCTTC	CASSSRQALAYGYTF
TRBV29-1	TRBD1	NA	TRBJ2-3	TGCAGCGTTGAATCCCTAGGGACAGTTAGCACAGATACGCAGTATTTT	CSVESLGTVSTDTQYF
TRBV27	TRBD1	NA	TRBJ1-2	TGTGCCAGCAGGAGGGGGCGAGACTATGGCTACACCTTC	CASRRGRDYGYTF
TRBV3-1/TRBV3-2	NA	NA	TRBJ1-1	TGTGCCAGCAGCCAGGGTGCGGTGAGCACTGAAGCTTTCTTT	CASSQGAVSTEAFF
TRBV29-1	TRBD2	once	TRBJ2-4	TGCAGCCCCTGCGCGGGACTAGTCGCCCTTAATAGCGTTCAGTACTTC	CSPCAGLVALNSVQYF
TRBV3-1/TRBV3-2	TRBD2	NA	TRBJ2-5	TGTGCCAGCAGCCACTTTCTAGCGGGGGGGCAAGAGACCCAGTACTTC	CASSHFLAGGQETQYF
TRBV7-9	NA	NA	TRBJ2-3	TGTGCCAGCAGCTTAGTAGGGTCAGGAGGTCCAGATACGCAGTATTTT	CASSLVGSGGPDTQYF
TRBV30	NA	NA	TRBJ2-3	TGTGCCTGGAGGGGCCCCGATACGCAGTATTTT	CAWRGPDTQYF
TRBV3-1/TRBV3-2	NA	NA	TRBJ2-3	TGTGCCAGCAGCCAAGACGTGAGCATAGATACGCAGTATTTT	CASSQDVSIDTQYF
TRBV9	TRBD1	NA	TRBJ1-3	TGTGCCAGCAGCGCTACGCAGGGGGCAACTGGAAACACCATATATTTT	CASSATQGATGNTIYF
TRBV5-6	NA	NA	TRBJ1-2	TGTGCCAGCAGTTCAAACTATGGCTACACCTTC	CASSSNYGYTF
TRBV19	NA	NA	TRBJ1-4	TGTGCCAGCAATCGAGGGTTCGATGAAAAACTGTTTTTT	CASNRGFDEKLFF